These T cell receptor beta chains were read from a single sample in a study of cytomegalovirus exposure and HLA in healthy donors. Assay used: immunoSEQ multiplex PCR; TCRdb lists only in-frame clones, some missing. This repertoire shows under 200,000 clones, around three quarters found once; its top ten account for roughly 5%. The specimen sequenced was PBMCs. The receptor set was obtained from a man aged 35 to 55 in good health and CMV-seronegative. Both conserved end residues are part of each CDR3. The D gene is left open where the match is weak. A row's size may be missing; if present it is once, few, many or a size class.

D	V	size	J	DNA	CDR3
NA	TRBV27	few	TRBJ1-2	TGTGCCAGCAGTCTACGGGGGGCGCGGAATGGCTACACCTTC	CASSLRGARNGYTF
TRBD1	TRBV5-1	NA	TRBJ2-2	TGCGCCAGCAGCTCCAGACAGGGCACCACCGGGGAGCTGTTTTTT	CASSSRQGTTGELFF
TRBD2	TRBV2	NA	TRBJ2-7	TGTGCCAGCAGTGGGACTAGCGGGAGTTACGAGCAGTACTTC	CASSGTSGSYEQYF
NA	TRBV30	NA	TRBJ2-3	TGTGCCTGGAGTGTAATCGGCACAGATACGCAGTATTTT	CAWSVIGTDTQYF
NA	TRBV19	few	TRBJ2-5	TGTGCCAGTAGTATAGCAGGGTTAGAGACCCAGTACTTC	CASSIAGLETQYF
TRBD1	TRBV4-1	NA	TRBJ1-2	TGCGCCAGCAGCTCGAACCCGGCGGGACAGGGTATTGGCTACACCTTC	CASSSNPAGQGIGYTF
TRBD2	TRBV7-9	once	TRBJ2-7	TGTGCCAGCAGCTTAACTAGCGGCCCGTACGAGCAGTACTTC	CASSLTSGPYEQYF
TRBD2	TRBV5-1	once	TRBJ2-1	TGCGCCAGCAGCTTCCAACTAGCGGGAAGCTCCTACAATGAGCAGTTCTTC	CASSFQLAGSSYNEQFF
NA	TRBV7-9	NA	TRBJ2-7	TGTGCCAGCAGCTCCACTGCAGGGGATTTTAGGAACGAGCAGTACTTC	CASSSTAGDFRNEQYF
TRBD1	TRBV27	NA	TRBJ2-5	TGTGCCAGCCCACGGACAGGGCAAGAGACCCAGTACTTC	CASPRTGQETQYF
NA	TRBV4-1	NA	TRBJ2-7	TGCGCCAGCAGCCAAGATCGCGGGCTGAGCTCCTACGAGCAGTACTTC	CASSQDRGLSSYEQYF
TRBD1	TRBV30	once	TRBJ2-3	TGTGCCTGGAGTCGAAGGGACAGGGGGAGGACAGATACGCAGTATTTT	CAWSRRDRGRTDTQYF
TRBD2	TRBV10-1	NA	TRBJ2-7	TGCGCCAGTCTGGGACTAGCGTTTACCTACGAGCAGTACTTC	CASLGLAFTYEQYF
NA	TRBV7-9	NA	TRBJ1-5	TGTGCCAGCAGCTTAGCGGGGCAGAATCAGCCCCAGCATTTT	CASSLAGQNQPQHF
NA	TRBV11-2	NA	TRBJ2-7	TGTGCCAGCAGCTCACAATTACCGGGACTTTCAGCCTACGAGCAGTACTTC	CASSSQLPGLSAYEQYF
TRBD1	TRBV11-2	NA	TRBJ1-5	TGTGCCAGCAGCCCCGGGACAGGGAGGAATCAGCCCCAGCATTTT	CASSPGTGRNQPQHF
TRBD2	TRBV19	NA	TRBJ2-3	TGTGCCAGTAGTTTCGGGGGGGCCTACACAGATACGCAGTATTTT	CASSFGGAYTDTQYF
NA	TRBV4-1	few	TRBJ2-1	TGCGCCAGCAGCCAGGGCTCCGGGGGGCAGTTCTTC	CASSQGSGGQFF
NA	TRBV10-1	NA	TRBJ2-1	TGCGCCAGCAGTGTAGTGGGGGGGCCGGGCAATGAGCAGTTCTTC	CASSVVGGPGNEQFF
NA	TRBV7-8	NA	TRBJ2-3	TGTGCCAGCCTCCCCCGGACACTGATCACAGATACGCAGTATTTT	CASLPRTLITDTQYF
TRBD1	TRBV6-1	few	TRBJ1-4	TGTGCCAGCAGTTGGGACAGGGAGAAAGAAAAACTGTTTTTT	CASSWDREKEKLFF
NA	TRBV5-4	once	TRBJ2-5	TGTGCCAGCAGCTTGAGATCGGGGTTTCAAGAGACCCAGTACTTC	CASSLRSGFQETQYF
TRBD1	TRBV6-5	NA	TRBJ1-1	TGTGCCAGCATGGGACAGGGTCGGGCTGAAGCTTTCTTT	CASMGQGRAEAFF
TRBD1	TRBV18	NA	TRBJ1-5	TGTGCCAGCTCACCAGACAGGGTGGGGATGCCCCAGCATTTT	CASSPDRVGMPQHF
TRBD1	TRBV11-3	few	TRBJ2-2	TGTGCCAGCAGCTCCGGACAGGGGAACACCGGGGAGCTGTTTTTT	CASSSGQGNTGELFF
NA	TRBV11-3	NA	TRBJ2-5	TGTGCCAGCAGCTTGTCAGGGGCGGAGACCCAGTACTTC	CASSLSGAETQYF
TRBD1	TRBV19	NA	TRBJ2-3	TGTGCCAGTAGCATGTACAGGGGCAGCACAGATACGCAGTATTTT	CASSMYRGSTDTQYF
NA	TRBV18	NA	TRBJ2-4	TGTGCCAGCTCACCGCTCCCCCTCGGGGCCAAAAACATTCAGTACTTC	CASSPLPLGAKNIQYF